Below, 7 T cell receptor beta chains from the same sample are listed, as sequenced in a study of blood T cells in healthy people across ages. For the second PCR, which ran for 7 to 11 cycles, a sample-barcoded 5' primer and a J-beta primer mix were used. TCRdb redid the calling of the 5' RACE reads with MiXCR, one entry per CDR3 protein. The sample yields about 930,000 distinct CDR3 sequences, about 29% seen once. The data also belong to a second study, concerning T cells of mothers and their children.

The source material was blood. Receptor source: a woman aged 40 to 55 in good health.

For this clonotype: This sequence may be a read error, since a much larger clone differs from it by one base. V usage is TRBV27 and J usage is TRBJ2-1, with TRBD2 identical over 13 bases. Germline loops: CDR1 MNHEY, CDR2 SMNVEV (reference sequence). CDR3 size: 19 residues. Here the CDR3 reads CASGLSPGLAGDVYNEQFF. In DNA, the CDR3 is TGTGCCAGCGGTTTATCGCCCGGACTAGCGGGGGATGTGTACAATGAGCAGTTCTTC.

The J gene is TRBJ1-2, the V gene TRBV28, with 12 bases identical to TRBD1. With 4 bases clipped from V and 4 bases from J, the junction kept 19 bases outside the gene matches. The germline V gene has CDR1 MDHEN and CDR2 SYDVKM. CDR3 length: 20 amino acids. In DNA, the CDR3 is TGTGCCAGCAGTTCGATTATGGCATCCCGGGACAGGGGGCCGGTCTATGGCTACACCTTC. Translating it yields CASSSIMASRDRGPVYGYTF.

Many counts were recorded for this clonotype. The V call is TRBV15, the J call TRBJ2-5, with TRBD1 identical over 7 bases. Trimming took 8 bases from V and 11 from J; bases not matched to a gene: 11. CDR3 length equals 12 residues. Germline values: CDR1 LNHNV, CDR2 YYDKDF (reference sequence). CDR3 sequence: CATRSTGPEQYF. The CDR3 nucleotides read TGTGCCACCCGGTCGACAGGGCCTGAGCAGTACTTC.

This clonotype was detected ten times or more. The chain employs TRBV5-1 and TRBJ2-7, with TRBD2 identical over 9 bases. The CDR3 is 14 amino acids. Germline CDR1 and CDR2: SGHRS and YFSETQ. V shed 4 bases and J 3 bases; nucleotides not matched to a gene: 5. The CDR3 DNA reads TGCGCCAGCAGCGCTTTGCGGGGGGGCTACGAGCAGTACTTC. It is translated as CASSALRGGYEQYF.

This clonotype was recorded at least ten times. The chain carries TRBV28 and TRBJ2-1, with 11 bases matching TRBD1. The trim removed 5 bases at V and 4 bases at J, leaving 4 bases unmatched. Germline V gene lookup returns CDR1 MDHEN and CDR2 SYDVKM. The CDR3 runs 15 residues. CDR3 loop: CASSPGTGGYNEQFF. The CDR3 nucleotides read TGTGCCAGCAGTCCAGGGACAGGGGGTTACAATGAGCAGTTCTTC.

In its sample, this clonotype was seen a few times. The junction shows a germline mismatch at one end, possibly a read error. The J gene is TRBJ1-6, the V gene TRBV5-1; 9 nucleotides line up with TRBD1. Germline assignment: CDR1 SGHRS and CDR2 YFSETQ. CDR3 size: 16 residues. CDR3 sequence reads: CTSSLAPGQGNSPLHF. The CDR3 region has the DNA TGCACCAGCAGCTTGGCCCCAGGACAGGGGAATTCACCCCTCCACTTT.

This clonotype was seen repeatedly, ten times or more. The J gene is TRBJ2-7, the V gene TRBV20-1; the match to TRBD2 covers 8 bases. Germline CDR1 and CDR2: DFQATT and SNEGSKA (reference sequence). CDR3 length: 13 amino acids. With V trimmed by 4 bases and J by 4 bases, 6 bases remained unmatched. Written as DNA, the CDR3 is TGCAGTGCTAAGGCGGGGGGCCCGTACGAGCAGTACTTC. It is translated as CSAKAGGPYEQYF.